These 30 T cell receptor beta chains were all obtained from the same sample, sequenced in a study of CD8+ T cells in alopecia areata. The treatment denotes: oral pan-JAK inhibitor, 5-10 mg twice daily. RNA was isolated and reverse transcribed to cDNA, the sequencing template. Method: immunoSEQ multiplex PCR; TCRdb's copy keeps in-frame clones and lacks some. The data hold 200,000 to 250,000 clones, with more than 45% observed a single time. Sequencing used CD4+ T cells sorted from blood, obtained at week 4, from a patient treated with tofacitinib. All receptors derive from a human donor with alopecia areata.

J is TRBJ1-1 and V is TRBV30; tentative D call: TRBD1 (5 bases). The CDR3 contains 12 residues. CDR1 and CDR2 (germline): GTSNPN, SVGIG (reference sequence). Trimming shortened V by 2 bases and J by 10 bases, and 14 bases separated the two germline ends. This chain's CDR3 is CAWSRQNVAAFF. The CDR3 bases are TGTGCCTGGAGTCGACAGAACGTGGCAGCTTTCTTT.

This chain uses TRBV18 with TRBJ1-5, with D possibly matching TRBD1 (6 bases). Trimming pared 2 bases from V and 6 bases from J, leaving 17 bases between. Germline CDR1 and CDR2: KGHSH and LQKENI. This CDR3 spans 16 amino acids. The CDR3 loop reads CASSPVRGGGVQPQHF. CDR3 sequence (DNA): TGTGCCAGCTCACCAGTACGAGGTGGGGGCGTTCAGCCCCAGCATTTT.

This chain's CDR3 is CASSPVYTGELFF. The CDR3 DNA follows: TGTGCCAGCAGCCCCGTTTATACCGGGGAGCTGTTTTTT. This chain uses TRBV7-2 with TRBJ2-2; D is ambiguous. Trimming removed 5 bases from V and 5 bases from J, with 9 bases in between. Germline lookup yields CDR1 SGHTA and CDR2 FQGNSA. The CDR3 contains 13 residues.

The rearrangement links TRBV18 to TRBJ1-2, with no clear D. V was shortened by 3 bases and J by 10 bases, with 12 bases between the two germline ends. CDR1 and CDR2 from the germline V gene are KGHSH and LQKENI. The CDR3 runs to 12 residues. The CDR3 reads CASSPGTQTYTF. Here the CDR3 DNA reads TGTGCCAGCTCACCCGGCACACAGACCTACACCTTC.

This clone was picked up a small number of times. V usage is TRBV19 and J usage is TRBJ2-4; D is perhaps TRBD1 (6 bases). CDR1 LNHDA and CDR2 SQIVND come from the germline V gene (reference sequence). Trimming shortened V by 3 bases and J by 6 bases, and 15 bases separated the two germline ends. The CDR3 has 15 amino acids. CDR3 sequence: CASSIGLRQANIQYF. The CDR3 DNA follows: TGTGCCAGTAGTATTGGATTGCGACAGGCAAACATTCAGTACTTC.

This clone was seen a handful of times. This chain uses TRBV7-9 with TRBJ1-4; unclear D gene. The V end lost 2 bases, the J end lost 10 bases, and 8 bases lay between the germline ends. This CDR3 is built from 12 residues. CDR1 is SEHNR and CDR2 is FQNEAQ in the germline V gene (reference sequence). The CDR3 DNA reads TGTGCCAGCAGCTTAAAGTTCGGAAAACTGTTTTTT. Translating it yields CASSLKFGKLFF.

This clone was observed a handful of times. The gene calls are TRBV10-3 and TRBJ1-4; no reliable D call. The germline V and J ends were trimmed by 6 bases and 3 bases, with 8 bases remaining between them. The CDR3 spans 13 residues. CDR1 is ENHRY, CDR2 SYGVKD, per germline. The CDR3 DNA reads TGTGCCATCAGGGACGGAGCTAATGAAAAACTGTTTTTT. As protein: CAIRDGANEKLFF.

On this clone: One end of the junction does not line up with germline, which may come from a read error. CDR3 coding DNA: TGTGCCAGCAGCCTAGCGGGGAACACAGATACGCAGTATTTT. Translating gives CASSLAGNTDTQYF. J is TRBJ2-3 and V is TRBV7-2; 9 nucleotides align to TRBD2. Per germline, CDR1 SGHTA and CDR2 FQGNSA. The CDR3 contains 14 residues.

This clone was picked up one time. V and J are TRBV6-1 and TRBJ2-7; TRBD2 might be the D (6 bases). CDR3 size: 12 residues. Germline V gene lookup returns CDR1 MNHNS and CDR2 SASEGT. V gave up 8 bases and J gave up 2 bases, with 10 bases separating them. The CDR3 is CASGGAPYEQYF. CDR3 DNA: TGTGCCAGCGGCGGGGCCCCCTACGAGCAGTACTTC.

The chain links TRBV29-1 to TRBJ2-5; no clear D gene. This CDR3 region has 12 residues. Germline CDR1 and CDR2: SQVTM and ANQGSEA. Trimming took off 3 bases at V and 1 base at J, with 6 bases between the two ends. CDR3 in DNA: TGCAGCGTTGAGGTCAGCCAAGAGACCCAGTACTTC. Translating it yields CSVEVSQETQYF.

The chain is built from TRBV6-5 and TRBJ2-5; D uncertain. This CDR3 contains 14 residues. V dropped 4 bases and J dropped 3 bases, with 12 bases sitting between them. CDR1 is MNHEY, CDR2 SVGAGI, per germline. CDR3 region: CASSSLGREETQYF. The DNA for the CDR3 is TGTGCCAGCAGTTCGCTGGGCAGAGAAGAGACCCAGTACTTC.

The chain carries TRBV5-6 and TRBJ2-1; the D gene could be TRBD1 or TRBD2 (6 bases each). Trimming shortened V by 2 bases and J by 7 bases, and 10 bases separated the two germline ends. CDR3 size: 13 residues. Germline V gene data show CDR1 as SGHDT and CDR2 as YYEEEE. The CDR3 is CASSFGGGNEQFF. For the CDR3, the DNA is TGTGCCAGCAGCTTTGGAGGGGGGAATGAGCAGTTCTTC. Drawing the rest from reference TRBV5-6 and TRBJ2-1, the complete variable domain is DAGVTQSPTHLIKTRGQQVTLRCSPKSGHDTVSWYQQALGQGPQFIFQYYEEEERQRGNFPDRFSGHQFPNYSSELNVNALLLGDSALYLCASSFGGGNEQFFGPGTRLTVL.

This clone has only a few counts. CDR3 region: CSVGQDLLREQYF. The DNA for the CDR3 is TGCAGCGTTGGACAGGACCTCTTACGAGAGCAGTACTTC. The V call is TRBV29-1, the J call TRBJ2-7, with D maybe TRBD1 (6 bases). The V end was cut by 4 bases, the J end by 7 bases, with 17 bases between. Germline CDR1 reads SQVTM; CDR2 reads ANQGSEA. The CDR3 length is 13 residues.

CDR3 amino acids: CASSYGLESYGYTF. The CDR3 region has the DNA TGTGCCAGCAGTTACGGCTTGGAAAGCTATGGCTACACCTTC. V gene TRBV6-5 combines with J gene TRBJ1-2; D unclear. The CDR3 extends over 14 amino acids. Deletions cut 2 bases from V and 4 bases from J, with 11 bases between. In germline, CDR1 is MNHEY, CDR2 SVGAGI.

V and J are TRBV25-1 and TRBJ2-5; tentatively, D is TRBD1 (6 bases). CDR1 is MGHDK, CDR2 SYGVNS, per germline. The CDR3 runs to 13 residues. V lost 5 bases and J lost 5, with 12 bases in between. The CDR3 sequence is CASSLRGSETQYF. CDR3 DNA sequence: TGTGCCAGCAGTCTAAGGGGGTCGGAGACCCAGTACTTC.

This clone was recorded a few times. J is TRBJ2-3 and V is TRBV15, with TRBD2 matching over 8 bases. The CDR3 length is 15 residues. Germline V gives CDR1 LNHNV, CDR2 YYDKDF (reference sequence). V gave up 5 bases and J gave up 5 bases; unmatched junction bases: 9. CDR3 loop: CATSLRRGGLDTQYF. In DNA, the CDR3 is TGTGCCACCAGCCTTCGCCGGGGGGGCCTAGATACGCAGTATTTT.

The V gene is TRBV2, the J gene TRBJ2-7; D might be TRBD2 (7 bases). The CDR3 is made up of 14 amino acids. V was pared by 7 bases and J by 3 bases, with 16 bases between. Germline assignment: CDR1 SNHLY and CDR2 FYNNEI. The CDR3 reads CASTLQRGGYEQYF. The CDR3 nucleotides read TGTGCCAGCACCCTACAGAGGGGGGGCTACGAGCAGTACTTC.

This chain links TRBV5-1 with TRBJ2-3, with D possibly TRBD2 on 7 matching bases. Germline CDR1 reads SGHRS; CDR2 reads YFSETQ. Deletions cut 4 bases from V and 5 bases from J, with 14 bases between. There are 14 residues in the CDR3. CDR3 DNA sequence: TGCGCCAGCAGCGCCCCGGGGGGCCAAGATACGCAGTATTTT. The encoded protein is CASSAPGGQDTQYF.

The chain uses TRBV29-1 and TRBJ1-2; a weak D match, TRBD1 (5 bases). Germline V gives CDR1 SQVTM, CDR2 ANQGSEA. V gave up 7 bases and J gave up 8 bases, with 17 bases separating them. The CDR3 is made up of 12 amino acids. CDR3 in DNA: TGCAGCGGTGTGGGGGAGCGTCGGGGCTACACCTTC. Residues: CSGVGERRGYTF.

This chain connects TRBV4-3 to TRBJ1-6, with D possibly matching TRBD1 (5 bases). Trimming removed 0 bases from V and 13 bases from J, with 19 bases in between. Germline V gene lookup returns CDR1 LGHNA and CDR2 YSLEER. CDR3 length: 16 amino acids. This CDR3 reads CASSQDWQGPTQPLHF. The CDR3 DNA reads as TGCGCCAGCAGCCAAGATTGGCAGGGCCCCACCCAGCCCCTCCACTTT.

This clone appeared a few times. This chain connects TRBV4-3 to TRBJ2-7, with TRBD1 matching 8 bases. The CDR3 runs to 15 residues. Germline CDR1 reads LGHNA; CDR2 reads YSLEER. J was trimmed by 2 bases and V by 1 base; bases with no gene match: 4. CDR3 in amino acids: CASSQAQGGTYEQYF. The CDR3 nucleotides are TGCGCCAGCAGCCAAGCACAGGGGGGAACCTACGAGCAGTACTTC.

This clone was seen a few times. V and J are TRBV29-1 and TRBJ2-3; 7 bases map to TRBD1. Looked up from germline, CDR1 is SQVTM and CDR2 is ANQGSEA. The V segment lost 5 bases and the J segment 6 bases; nucleotides outside the gene matches: 2. This CDR3 is 11 amino acids long. CDR3 coding DNA: TGCAGCGTTTCCAGGGGGGATACGCAGTATTTT. This codes for CSVSRGDTQYF.

The V gene is TRBV15, the J gene TRBJ1-5; 10 bases are shared with TRBD1. Germline assignment: CDR1 LNHNV and CDR2 YYDKDF (reference sequence). The J segment lost 2 bases and the V segment lost 1 base, leaving 8 bases of the junction unmatched. The CDR3 consists of 18 residues. The CDR3, as DNA: TGTGCCACCAGCAGAGTTCTGGGACAGGGGACGGGCAATCAGCCCCAGCATTTT. It translates to CATSRVLGQGTGNQPQHF.

The CDR3, as DNA: TGTGCCTGGAGTGTTCTGGGGAATCGGCTTCGCGAGACCCAGTACTTC. It yields the protein CAWSVLGNRLRETQYF. The V and J genes are TRBV30 and TRBJ2-5; D gene ambiguous. CDR3 length equals 16 residues. Germline assignment: CDR1 GTSNPN and CDR2 SVGIG (reference sequence). V lost 0 bases and J lost 5, with 19 bases in between.

The CDR3 DNA follows: TGTGCCAGCAGCGTCTTCGACAGTGCGGCCTACGAGCAGTACTTC. Translation gives CASSVFDSAAYEQYF. V is TRBV5-6 and J is TRBJ2-7; the D gene is possibly TRBD1 (5 bases). Germline V CDR1 and CDR2: SGHDT, YYEEEE. The CDR3 runs to 15 residues. Trimming removed 4 bases at V and 2 bases at J, with 16 bases between.

The chain uses TRBV7-2 and TRBJ2-4, with D perhaps TRBD2 (6 bases). CDR1 is SGHTA, CDR2 FQGNSA, per germline. This CDR3 is built from 16 residues. The V end lost 5 bases, the J end lost 0 bases, and 14 bases lay between the germline ends. The CDR3 reads CASSLRTTIAKNIQYF. CDR3 nucleotide sequence: TGTGCCAGCAGCCTACGGACTACGATAGCCAAAAACATTCAGTACTTC.

This clone was observed a few times. V and J are TRBV11-2 and TRBJ2-5, with 7 bases lining up with TRBD2. Losses at the gene ends were 8 bases for V and 6 bases for J; bases not matched to a gene: 6. CDR3 length: 12 amino acids. Germline loops: CDR1 SGHAT, CDR2 FQNNGV. The CDR3 DNA reads TGTGCCAGCGGAGCGGGGCTGAAGACCCAGTACTTC. This translates into CASGAGLKTQYF.

V is TRBV5-6 and J is TRBJ1-1; D remains unclear. Germline CDR1 SGHDT, CDR2 YYEEEE. The CDR3 covers 12 residues. Deletions cut 6 bases from V and 1 base from J, with 7 bases between. CDR3 DNA sequence: TGTGCCAGCACCACACAGAACACTGAAGCTTTCTTT. Residues: CASTTQNTEAFF. The full variable domain, its missing parts supplied by reference TRBV5-6 and TRBJ1-1, is DAGVTQSPTHLIKTRGQQVTLRCSPKSGHDTVSWYQQALGQGPQFIFQYYEEEERQRGNFPDRFSGHQFPNYSSELNVNALLLGDSALYLCASTTQNTEAFFGQGTRLTVV.

The V gene is TRBV29-1, the J gene TRBJ2-7; the D gene is possibly TRBD1 (5 bases). There are 13 residues in the CDR3. Germline loops: CDR1 SQVTM, CDR2 ANQGSEA. V dropped 4 bases and J dropped 0 bases, with 10 bases sitting between them. The CDR3 DNA follows: TGCAGCGTTGGACAGTCCCCCTCCTACGAGCAGTACTTC. Protein product: CSVGQSPSYEQYF.

The chain combines TRBV30 with TRBJ1-2, with D perhaps TRBD1 (6 bases). Germline CDR1 GTSNPN, CDR2 SVGIG (reference sequence). This CDR3 region has 15 residues. Trimming removed 4 bases at V and 0 bases at J, with 15 bases between. The DNA of the CDR3 is TGTGCCTGGACCCTGAAAGGGGGGGCTAACTATGGCTACACCTTC. Encoded protein: CAWTLKGGANYGYTF.